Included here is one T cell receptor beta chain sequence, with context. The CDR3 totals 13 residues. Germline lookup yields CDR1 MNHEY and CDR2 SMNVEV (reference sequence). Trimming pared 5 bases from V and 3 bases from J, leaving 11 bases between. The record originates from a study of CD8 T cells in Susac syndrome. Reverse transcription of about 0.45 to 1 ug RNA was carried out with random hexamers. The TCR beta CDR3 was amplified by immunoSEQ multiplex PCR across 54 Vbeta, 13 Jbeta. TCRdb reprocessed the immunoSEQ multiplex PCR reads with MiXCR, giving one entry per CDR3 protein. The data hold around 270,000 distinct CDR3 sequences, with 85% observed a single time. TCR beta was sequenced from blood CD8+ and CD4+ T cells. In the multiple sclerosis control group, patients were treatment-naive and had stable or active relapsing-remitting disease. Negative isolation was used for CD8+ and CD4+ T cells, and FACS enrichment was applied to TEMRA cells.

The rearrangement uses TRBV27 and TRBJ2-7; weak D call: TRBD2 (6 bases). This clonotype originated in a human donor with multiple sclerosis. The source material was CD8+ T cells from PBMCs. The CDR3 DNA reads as TGTGCCAGCAGTCCCTGGAGGGGCTACGAGCAGTACTTC. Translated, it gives CASSPWRGYEQYF.